This T cell receptor (beta chain) was sequenced in a study of cytomegalovirus exposure and HLA in healthy donors. Study-level information: The early release's HLA-typed donors yielded roughly 85 million unique TCRs. Across roughly 400 genotyped donors, around 80% landed in the Caucasian-associated ancestry cluster. Overall study findings and caveats: Sequence variants that were highly shared formed a cluster that was likely a sequencing artifact. Rarity held for most TCR sequences, but there were some public TCRs that occurred in many donors.

The CDR3 covers 16 residues. The trim removed 3 bases at V and 4 bases at J, leaving 3 bases unmatched. From germline, CDR1 is LNHDA and CDR2 SQIVND (reference sequence). As to this clone: Its antigen is still unknown.

With 60 Vbeta and 13 Jbeta primers, the PCR was carried out. The repertoire was sequenced with immunoSEQ multiplex PCR; TCRdb's copy has only in-frame clones and lacks some. The repertoire consists of 75,000 to 90,000 clones, with less than 85% occurring once and the leading ten covering around 15%. The chain uses TRBV19 and TRBJ2-2, with 12 positions matching TRBD2. The TCR sequence derives from a human donor in good health. Source material: PBMCs. The CDR3 sequence is CASSMTSGGSTGELFF. The CDR3 nucleotides read TGTGCCAGTAGTATGACTAGCGGGGGTTCCACCGGGGAGCTGTTTTTT.